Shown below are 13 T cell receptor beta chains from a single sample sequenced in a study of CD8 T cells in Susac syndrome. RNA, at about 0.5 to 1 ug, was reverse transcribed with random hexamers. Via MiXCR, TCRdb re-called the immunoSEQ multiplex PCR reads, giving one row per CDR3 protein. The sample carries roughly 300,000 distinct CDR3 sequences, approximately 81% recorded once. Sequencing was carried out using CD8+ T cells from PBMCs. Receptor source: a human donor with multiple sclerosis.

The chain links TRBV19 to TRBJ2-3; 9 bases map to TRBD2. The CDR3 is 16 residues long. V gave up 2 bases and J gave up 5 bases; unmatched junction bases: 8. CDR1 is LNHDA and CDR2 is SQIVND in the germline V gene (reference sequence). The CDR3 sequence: CASSIRGLAIKDTQYF. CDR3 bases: TGTGCCAGTAGTATAAGGGGACTAGCAATAAAAGATACGCAGTATTTT.

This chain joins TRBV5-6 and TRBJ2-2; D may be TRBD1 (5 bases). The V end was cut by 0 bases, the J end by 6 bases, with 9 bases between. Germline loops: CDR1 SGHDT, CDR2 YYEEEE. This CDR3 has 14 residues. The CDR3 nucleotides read TGTGCCAGCAGCTTGGGGACACTTGCCGGGGAGCTGTTTTTT. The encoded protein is CASSLGTLAGELFF.

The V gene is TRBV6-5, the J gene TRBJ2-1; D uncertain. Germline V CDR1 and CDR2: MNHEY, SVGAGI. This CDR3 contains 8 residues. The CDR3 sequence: CAVSEQFF. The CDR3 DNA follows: TGTGCGGTGAGTGAGCAGTTCTTC.

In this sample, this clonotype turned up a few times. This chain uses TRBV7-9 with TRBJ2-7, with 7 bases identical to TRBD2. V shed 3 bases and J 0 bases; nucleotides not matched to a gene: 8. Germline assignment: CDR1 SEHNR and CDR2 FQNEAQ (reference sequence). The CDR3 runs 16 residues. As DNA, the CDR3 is TGTGCCAGCAGCTTTACGGGACTACCGAACTCCTACGAGCAGTACTTC. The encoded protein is CASSFTGLPNSYEQYF.

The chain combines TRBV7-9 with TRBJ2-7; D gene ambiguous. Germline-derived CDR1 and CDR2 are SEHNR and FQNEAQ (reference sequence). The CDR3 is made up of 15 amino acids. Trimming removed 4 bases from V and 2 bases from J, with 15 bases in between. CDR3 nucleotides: TGTGCCAGCAGCTATGAGGCAGAGGACCCCTACGAGCAGTACTTC. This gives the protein CASSYEAEDPYEQYF.

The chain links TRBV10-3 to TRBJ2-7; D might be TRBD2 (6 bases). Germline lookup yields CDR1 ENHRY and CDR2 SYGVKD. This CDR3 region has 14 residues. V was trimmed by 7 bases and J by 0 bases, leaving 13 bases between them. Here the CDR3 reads CAIKKAGLSYEQYF. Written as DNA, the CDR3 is TGTGCCATCAAAAAAGCGGGCCTCTCCTACGAGCAGTACTTC.

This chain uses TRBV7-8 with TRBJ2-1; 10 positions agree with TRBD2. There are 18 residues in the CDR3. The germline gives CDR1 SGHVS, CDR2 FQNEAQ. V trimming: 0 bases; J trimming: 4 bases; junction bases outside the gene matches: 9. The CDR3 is CASSLALASGSLYNEQFF. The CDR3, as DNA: TGTGCCAGCAGCTTAGCTTTAGCTAGCGGGAGTTTATACAATGAGCAGTTCTTC.

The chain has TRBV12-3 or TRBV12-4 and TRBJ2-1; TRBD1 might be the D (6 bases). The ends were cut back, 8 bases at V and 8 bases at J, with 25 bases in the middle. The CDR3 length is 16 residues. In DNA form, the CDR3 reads TGTGCCAGCTCACCTACCTACAGGGAACCCTGGGATGAGCAGTTCTTC. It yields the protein CASSPTYREPWDEQFF.

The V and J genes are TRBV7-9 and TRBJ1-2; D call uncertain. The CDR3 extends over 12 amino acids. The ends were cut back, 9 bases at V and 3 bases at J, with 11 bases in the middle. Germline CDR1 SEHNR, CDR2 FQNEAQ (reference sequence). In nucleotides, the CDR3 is TGTGCCAGTTTAGGGCAGGACTATGGCTACACCTTC. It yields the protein CASLGQDYGYTF. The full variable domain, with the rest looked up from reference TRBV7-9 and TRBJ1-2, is DTGVSQNPRHKITKRGQNVTFRCDPISEHNRLYWYRQTLGQGPEFLTYFQNEAQLEKSRLLSDRFSAERPKGSFSTLEIQRTEQGDSAMYLCASLGQDYGYTFGSGTRLTVV.

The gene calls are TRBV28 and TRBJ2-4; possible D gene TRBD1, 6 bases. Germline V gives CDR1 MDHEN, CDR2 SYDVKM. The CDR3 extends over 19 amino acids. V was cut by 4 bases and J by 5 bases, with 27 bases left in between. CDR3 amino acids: CASSYPLGTGPKIENIQYF. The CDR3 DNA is TGTGCCAGCAGTTACCCACTCGGAACAGGGCCGAAGATTGAAAACATTCAGTACTTC.

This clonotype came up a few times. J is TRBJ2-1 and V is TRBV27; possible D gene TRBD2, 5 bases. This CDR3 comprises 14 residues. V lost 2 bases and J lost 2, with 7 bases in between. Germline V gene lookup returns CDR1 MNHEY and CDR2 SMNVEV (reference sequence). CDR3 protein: CASSLRAAYNEQFF. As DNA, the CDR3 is TGTGCCAGCAGTTTAAGAGCGGCCTACAATGAGCAGTTCTTC.

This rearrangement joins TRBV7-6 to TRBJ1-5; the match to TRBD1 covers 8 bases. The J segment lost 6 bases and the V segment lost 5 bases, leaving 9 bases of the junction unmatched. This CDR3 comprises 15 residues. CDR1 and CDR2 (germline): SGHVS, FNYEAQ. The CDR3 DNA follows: TGTGCCAGCAGCATGAGGACAGGGCTCGGTCAGCCCCAGCATTTT. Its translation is CASSMRTGLGQPQHF.

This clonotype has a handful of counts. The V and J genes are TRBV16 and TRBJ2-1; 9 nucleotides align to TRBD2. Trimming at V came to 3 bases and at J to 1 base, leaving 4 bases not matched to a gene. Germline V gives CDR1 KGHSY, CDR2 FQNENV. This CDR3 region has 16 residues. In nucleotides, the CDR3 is TGTGCCAGCAGCCAGTTAGCGGGAGAGTCCTACAATGAGCAGTTCTTC. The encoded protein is CASSQLAGESYNEQFF.